The next 8 T cell receptor beta chains were all read from a single sample in a study of blood T cell repertoires in COVID-19. The repertoire was sequenced with immunoSEQ multiplex PCR; TCRdb's copy has only in-frame clones and lacks some. This table has 50,000 to 70,000 clones, roughly 80% appearing once. Sequences were obtained from peripheral blood. The source of these receptors is a man between 65 and 80 years old with active COVID-19.

The CDR3 here is CASSPRTGVNYGYTF. CDR3 DNA sequence: TGCGCCAGCAGCCCCCGGACAGGGGTTAACTATGGCTACACCTTC. This rearrangement joins TRBV4-1 to TRBJ1-2; 9 bases agree with TRBD1. The CDR3 runs 15 residues. Germline CDR1 reads MGHRA; CDR2 reads YSYEKL. The J segment lost 1 base and the V segment lost 4 bases, leaving 4 bases of the junction unmatched.

The chain combines TRBV6-5 with TRBJ1-5; no definite D call. Germline V gene data show CDR1 as MNHEY and CDR2 as SVGAGI. V lost 6 bases, J lost 7 bases, and 19 bases lay in between. This CDR3 comprises 15 residues. For the CDR3, the DNA is TGTGCCAGCAGCGCTCTGGGAGGAGGTAGGCAGCCCCAGCATTTT. Protein product: CASSALGGGRQPQHF.

This rearrangement joins TRBV16 to TRBJ2-7, with TRBD1 identical over 7 bases. V shed 1 base and J 3 bases; nucleotides not matched to a gene: 3. The length of the CDR3 is 14 residues. Per the germline V gene, CDR1 is KGHSY and CDR2 is FQNENV. The CDR3, as DNA: TGTGCCAGCAGCCAATTCAGGGACAGCTACGAGCAGTACTTC. This encodes CASSQFRDSYEQYF.

The chain is built from TRBV6-5 and TRBJ2-1, with 12 nucleotides matching TRBD2. V was pared by 5 bases and J by 6 bases, with 5 bases of the junction left unmatched. The CDR3 extends over 15 amino acids. CDR1 and CDR2 from the germline V gene are MNHEY and SVGAGI. CDR3 coding DNA: TGTGCCAGCAGTCGCGGGACTAGCGGGCTCAATGAGCAGTTCTTC. Amino acids: CASSRGTSGLNEQFF.

The rearrangement joins TRBV28 to TRBJ1-5, with 7 bases matching TRBD1. The CDR3 totals 17 residues. Germline CDR1 and CDR2: MDHEN and SYDVKM. After removal of 2 bases from V and 0 bases from J, the junction contained 7 bases not matched to a gene. The DNA for the CDR3 is TGTGCCAGCAGTTTAGACCCGGGACAGAATAGCAATCAGCCCCAGCATTTT. This translates into CASSLDPGQNSNQPQHF.

This sequence joins TRBV7-6 and TRBJ2-2, with 7 bases that match TRBD2. V trimming: 5 bases; J trimming: 6 bases; junction bases outside the gene matches: 12. This CDR3 is built from 16 residues. In germline, CDR1 is SGHVS, CDR2 FNYEAQ. CDR3 region: CASSGSSGGDSGELFF. Here the CDR3 DNA reads TGTGCCAGCAGCGGCTCCTCTGGGGGGGACTCCGGGGAGCTGTTTTTT.

The CDR3 DNA reads as TGTGCCAGCAGCCAGACTAGCGGGAATGGAAAGACCCAGTACTTC. Translation: CASSQTSGNGKTQYF. The V and J genes are TRBV7-2 and TRBJ2-5, with TRBD2 matching over 11 bases. V dropped 5 bases and J dropped 6; count of bases not matched to a gene: 8. CDR1 and CDR2 from the germline V gene are SGHTA and FQGNSA. The CDR3 runs 15 residues.

The CDR3 bases are TGTGCCAGCAACCAGGGGGGCATGAGGGTCGAGCAGTACTTC. This translates into CASNQGGMRVEQYF. The chain links TRBV28 to TRBJ2-7; possibly TRBD1 for D (7 bases). The CDR3 is made up of 14 amino acids. The germline V gene encodes CDR1 MDHEN and CDR2 SYDVKM. Trimming stripped 7 bases from V and 6 bases from J, with 19 bases between.